This TCR beta chain was identified during a study of regulatory T cells in long-lasting Graves disease. The germline CDR1 and CDR2 sequences are SNHLY and FYNNEI. Trimming left V 8 bases short and J 1 base short, with 18 bases between. The CDR3 runs to 17 residues. According to the study, TCR beta libraries were built with iRepertoire HTBI primers and CDR3-region Arm-PCR. TCRdb fed the multiplex PCR reads into MiXCR, producing one record per CDR3 protein. The table shows hundreds of thousands of distinct CDR3 sequences, with about 15% occurring only once. This sample's time point: newly diagnosed GD, antithyroid drugs for less than 3 months. PBMCs were the source of the RNA used for TCR sequencing. A further study also used this sample, focusing on T cells in Graves' hyperthyroidism and ophthalmopathy. That paper notes: RT-PCR in the first round (using the HTBI primer set) targeted the TCR CDR3. Most thyroid clonotypes with frequency above 0.001 were detected in blood.

This sequence joins TRBV2 and TRBJ2-6; D is unclear. The receptor was derived from a young woman with Graves disease. The sample was peripheral blood mononuclear cells (PBMCs), taken at new diagnosis, from a patient treated with antithyroid drugs. CDR3 coding DNA: TGTGCCAGCTTTTCGGCTGTAGTCCATTCTGGGGCCAACGTCCTGACTTTC. Translated: CASFSAVVHSGANVLTF.